Listed here is a single T cell receptor beta chain. This sample was included in a study of patients and donors after allogeneic stem cell transplantation. Germline V gene lookup returns CDR1 DFQATT and CDR2 SNEGSKA (reference sequence). The CDR3 runs to 13 residues. The junction had 6 bases not matched to a gene; V was cut back by 2 bases and J by 6 bases. TCRdb independently ran MiXCR on the RT-PCR reads; one entry per CDR3 protein. The profile shows 70,000 to 85,000 distinct CDR3 sequences, more than 25% of them singletons. This TCR was sampled from a human donor who was either an allogeneic HSCT recipient or a stem cell or donor lymphocyte infusion donor (not recorded which). It is not recorded whose cells these are; they may come from a transplant donor. The sequencing input was blood, either unsorted or a sorted T cell fraction (not recorded which). This chain links TRBV20-1 with TRBJ1-1; 7 bases agree with TRBD1. The CDR3 nucleotides are TGCAGTGCTAGAATCGGACAGGTTGCTGAAGCTTTCTTT. Its translation is CSARIGQVAEAFF.